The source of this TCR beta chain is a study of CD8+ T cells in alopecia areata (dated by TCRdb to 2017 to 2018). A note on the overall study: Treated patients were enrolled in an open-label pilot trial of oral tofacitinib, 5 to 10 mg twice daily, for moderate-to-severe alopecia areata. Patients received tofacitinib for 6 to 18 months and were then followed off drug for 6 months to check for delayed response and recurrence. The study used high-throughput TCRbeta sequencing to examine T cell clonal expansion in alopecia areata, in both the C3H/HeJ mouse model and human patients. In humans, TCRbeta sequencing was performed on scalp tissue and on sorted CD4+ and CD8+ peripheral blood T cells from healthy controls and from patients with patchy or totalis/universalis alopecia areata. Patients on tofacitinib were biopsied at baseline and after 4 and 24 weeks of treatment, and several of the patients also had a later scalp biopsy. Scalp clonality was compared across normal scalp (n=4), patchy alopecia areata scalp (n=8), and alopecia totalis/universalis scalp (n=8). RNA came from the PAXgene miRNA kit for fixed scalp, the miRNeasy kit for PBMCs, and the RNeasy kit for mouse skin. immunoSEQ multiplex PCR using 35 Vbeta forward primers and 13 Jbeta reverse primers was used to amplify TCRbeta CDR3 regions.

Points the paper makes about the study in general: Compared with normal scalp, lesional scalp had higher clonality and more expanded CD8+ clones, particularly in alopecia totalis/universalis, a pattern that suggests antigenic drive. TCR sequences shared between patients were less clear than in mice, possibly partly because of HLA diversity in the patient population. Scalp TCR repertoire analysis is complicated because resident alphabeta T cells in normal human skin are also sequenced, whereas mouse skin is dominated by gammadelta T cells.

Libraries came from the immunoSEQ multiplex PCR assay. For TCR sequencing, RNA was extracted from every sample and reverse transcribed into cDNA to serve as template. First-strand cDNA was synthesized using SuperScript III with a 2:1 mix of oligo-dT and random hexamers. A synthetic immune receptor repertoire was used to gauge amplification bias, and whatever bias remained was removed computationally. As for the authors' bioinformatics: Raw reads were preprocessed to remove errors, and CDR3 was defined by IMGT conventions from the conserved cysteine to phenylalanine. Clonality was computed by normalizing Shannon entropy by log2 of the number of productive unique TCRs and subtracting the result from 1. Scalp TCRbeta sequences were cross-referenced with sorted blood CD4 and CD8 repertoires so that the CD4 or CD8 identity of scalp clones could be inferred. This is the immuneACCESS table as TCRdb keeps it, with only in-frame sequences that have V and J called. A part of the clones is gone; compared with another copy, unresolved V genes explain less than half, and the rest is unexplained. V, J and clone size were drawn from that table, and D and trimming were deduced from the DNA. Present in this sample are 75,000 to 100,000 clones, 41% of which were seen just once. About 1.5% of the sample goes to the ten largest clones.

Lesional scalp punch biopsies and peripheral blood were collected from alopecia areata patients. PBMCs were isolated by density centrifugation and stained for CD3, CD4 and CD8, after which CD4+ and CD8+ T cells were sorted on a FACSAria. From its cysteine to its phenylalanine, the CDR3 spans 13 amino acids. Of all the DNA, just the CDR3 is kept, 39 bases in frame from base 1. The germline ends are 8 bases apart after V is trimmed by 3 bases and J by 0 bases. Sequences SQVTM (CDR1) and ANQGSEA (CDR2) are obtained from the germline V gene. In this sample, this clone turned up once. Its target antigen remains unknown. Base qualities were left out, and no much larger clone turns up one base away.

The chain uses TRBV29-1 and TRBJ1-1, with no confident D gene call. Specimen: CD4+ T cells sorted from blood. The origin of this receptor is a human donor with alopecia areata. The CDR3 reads CSVDQALNTEAFF. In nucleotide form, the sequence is TGCAGCGTTGACCAGGCCTTGAACACTGAAGCTTTCTTT.